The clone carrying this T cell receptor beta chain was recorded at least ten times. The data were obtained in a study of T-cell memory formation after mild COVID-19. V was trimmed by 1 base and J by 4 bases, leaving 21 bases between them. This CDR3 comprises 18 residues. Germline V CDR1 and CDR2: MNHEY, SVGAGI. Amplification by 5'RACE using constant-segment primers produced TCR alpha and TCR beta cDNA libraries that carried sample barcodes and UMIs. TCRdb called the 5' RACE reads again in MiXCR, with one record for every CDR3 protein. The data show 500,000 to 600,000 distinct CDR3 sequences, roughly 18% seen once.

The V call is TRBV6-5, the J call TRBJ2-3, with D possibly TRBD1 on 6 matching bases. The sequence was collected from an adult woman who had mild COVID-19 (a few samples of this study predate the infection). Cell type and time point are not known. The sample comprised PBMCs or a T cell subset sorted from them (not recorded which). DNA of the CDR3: TGTGCCAGCAGTTACTTTACCGGGACACTCCTCGGGGCAGATACGCAGTATTTT. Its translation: CASSYFTGTLLGADTQYF.